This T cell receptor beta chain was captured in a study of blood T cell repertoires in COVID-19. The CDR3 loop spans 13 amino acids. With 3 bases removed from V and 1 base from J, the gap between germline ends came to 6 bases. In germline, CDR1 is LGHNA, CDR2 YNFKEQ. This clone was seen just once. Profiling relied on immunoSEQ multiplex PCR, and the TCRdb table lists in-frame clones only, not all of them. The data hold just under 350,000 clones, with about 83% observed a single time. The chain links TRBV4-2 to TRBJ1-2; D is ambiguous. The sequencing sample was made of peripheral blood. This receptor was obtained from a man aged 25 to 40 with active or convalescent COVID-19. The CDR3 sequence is CASSQRINYGYTF. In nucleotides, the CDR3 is TGTGCCAGCAGCCAGAGGATTAACTATGGCTACACCTTC.